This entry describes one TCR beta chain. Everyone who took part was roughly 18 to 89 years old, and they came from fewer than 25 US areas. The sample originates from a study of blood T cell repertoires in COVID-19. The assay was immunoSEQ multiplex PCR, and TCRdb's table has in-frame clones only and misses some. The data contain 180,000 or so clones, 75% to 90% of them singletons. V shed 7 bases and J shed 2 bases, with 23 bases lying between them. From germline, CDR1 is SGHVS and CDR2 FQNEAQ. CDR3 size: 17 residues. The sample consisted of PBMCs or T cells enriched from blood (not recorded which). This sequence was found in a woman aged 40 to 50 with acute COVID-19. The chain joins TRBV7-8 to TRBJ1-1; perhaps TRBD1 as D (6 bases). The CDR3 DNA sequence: TGTGCCAGCAACCGGGGGCTTGAACCCCTGGGAAACACTGAAGCTTTCTTT. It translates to CASNRGLEPLGNTEAFF.